This T cell receptor (beta chain) derives from a study of shared clonotypes between healthy human individuals. Study-level information: Samples came from a couple of female and a few male donors aged 18 to 49. For every donor, three CD4 naive, three CD4 memory, two CD8 naive and one CD8 memory plates were used.

Germline V lookup: CDR1 MDHEN, CDR2 SYDVKM. V lost 6 bases to trimming and J lost 4 bases, with 9 bases between them. The CDR3 totals 12 residues. Researchers divided each subset's genomic DNA evenly across several immunoSEQ plates. Sequencing was performed with immunoSEQ multiplex PCR; in TCRdb, only in-frame clones are kept and a portion is missing. Of about 610,000 clones listed, approximately 97% were seen once; the top ten hold approximately 0.057%. This TCR was recovered from a woman in her thirties in good health. The gene calls are TRBV28 and TRBJ1-2, with D possibly matching TRBD1 (5 bases). The material sequenced was naive CD4+ T cells sorted from blood. The subset was: CD45RA+ positively selected. The chain's CDR3 is CASRTQGYGYTF. The DNA for the CDR3 is TGTGCCAGCAGGACCCAGGGCTATGGCTACACCTTC.